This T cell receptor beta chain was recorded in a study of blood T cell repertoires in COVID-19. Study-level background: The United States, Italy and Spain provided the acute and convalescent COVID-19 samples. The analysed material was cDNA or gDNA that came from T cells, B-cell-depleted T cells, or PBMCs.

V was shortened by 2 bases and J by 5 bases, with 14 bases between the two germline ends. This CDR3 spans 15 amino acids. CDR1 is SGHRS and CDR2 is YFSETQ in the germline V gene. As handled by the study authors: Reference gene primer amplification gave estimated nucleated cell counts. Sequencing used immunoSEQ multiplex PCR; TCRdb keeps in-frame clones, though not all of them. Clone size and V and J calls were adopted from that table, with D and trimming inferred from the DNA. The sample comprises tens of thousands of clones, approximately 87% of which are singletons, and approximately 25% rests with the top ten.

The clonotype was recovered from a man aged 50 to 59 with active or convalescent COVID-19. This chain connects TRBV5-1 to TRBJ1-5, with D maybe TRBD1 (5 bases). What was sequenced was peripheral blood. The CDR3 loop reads CASSLAGLGYQPQHF. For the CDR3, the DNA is TGCGCCAGCAGCTTAGCAGGGTTAGGGTATCAGCCCCAGCATTTT.